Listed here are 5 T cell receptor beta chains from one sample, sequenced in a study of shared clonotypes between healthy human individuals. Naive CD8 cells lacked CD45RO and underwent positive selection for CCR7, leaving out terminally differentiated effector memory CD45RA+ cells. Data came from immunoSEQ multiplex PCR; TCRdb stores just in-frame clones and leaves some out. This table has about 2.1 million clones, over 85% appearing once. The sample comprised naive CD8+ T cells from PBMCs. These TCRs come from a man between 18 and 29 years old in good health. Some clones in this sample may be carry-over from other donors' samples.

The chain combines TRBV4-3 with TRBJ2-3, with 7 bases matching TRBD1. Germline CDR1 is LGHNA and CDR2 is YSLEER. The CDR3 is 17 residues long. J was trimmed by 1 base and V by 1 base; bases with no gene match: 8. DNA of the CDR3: TGCGCCAGCAGCCAAGGGACTTACAGGGGAGGCACAGATACGCAGTATTTT. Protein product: CASSQGTYRGGTDTQYF.

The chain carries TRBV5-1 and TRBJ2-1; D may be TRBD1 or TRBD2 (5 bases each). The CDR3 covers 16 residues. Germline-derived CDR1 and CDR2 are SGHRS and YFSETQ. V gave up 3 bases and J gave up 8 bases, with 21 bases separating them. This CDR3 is CASSYAGAPLDYEQFF. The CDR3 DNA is TGCGCCAGCAGCTACGCCGGGGCCCCCCTTGACTATGAGCAGTTCTTC.

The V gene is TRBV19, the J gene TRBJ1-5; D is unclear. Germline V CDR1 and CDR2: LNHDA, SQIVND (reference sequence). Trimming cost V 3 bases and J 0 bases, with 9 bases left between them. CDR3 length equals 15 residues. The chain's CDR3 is CASSIARDSNQPQHF. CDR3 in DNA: TGTGCCAGTAGTATCGCGCGGGATAGCAATCAGCCCCAGCATTTT.

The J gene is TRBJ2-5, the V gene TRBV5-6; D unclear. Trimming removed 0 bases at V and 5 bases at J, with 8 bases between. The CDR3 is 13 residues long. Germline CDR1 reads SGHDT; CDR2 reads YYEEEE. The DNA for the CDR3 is TGTGCCAGCAGCTTGGTCCTGTCGGAGACCCAGTACTTC. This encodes CASSLVLSETQYF.

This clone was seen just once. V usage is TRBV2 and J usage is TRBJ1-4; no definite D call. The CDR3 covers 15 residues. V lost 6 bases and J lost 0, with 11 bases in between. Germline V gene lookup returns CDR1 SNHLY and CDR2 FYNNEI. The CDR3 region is CASSAAGATNEKLFF. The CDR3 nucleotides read TGTGCCAGCAGCGCGGCAGGCGCAACTAATGAAAAACTGTTTTTT.